Below, one TCR beta chain is given with its context. What it binds is not known. The PCR contained 60 Vbeta and 13 Jbeta primers. The data were produced by immunoSEQ multiplex PCR, yet TCRdb's version contains in-frame clones alone and is incomplete. The table lists over 65,000 clones, around 67% of them singletons, with 6.5% to 7.5% in the top ten. The sample comes from a study of cytomegalovirus exposure and HLA in healthy donors. Whole-study results and caveats: Later analysis found that TCR beta chains associated with HLA were more clonally expanded than other, equally common chains. When analyzed later, the rates of TCR association showed variation by HLA locus, with DRB1 the most and HLA-C the fewest. In a later analysis, a genetic analysis reported fewer productive-TCR N-insertions in an Asian-associated ancestry cluster than the cohort average. Specific recognition of CMV antigens was confirmed in vitro for three chains (all CMV-associated).

V shed 1 base and J shed 0 bases, with 7 bases lying between them. This CDR3 has 15 amino acids. Germline values: CDR1 MNHNS, CDR2 SASEGT. The chain uses TRBV6-1 and TRBJ1-3; the D is unclear. This clonotype was sampled from a woman between 45 and 65 years old in good health and CMV-seropositive. Sequencing used PBMCs. CDR3 nucleotides: TGTGCCAGCAGTGAAGATGGTAGCTCTGGAAACACCATATATTTT. Its translation: CASSEDGSSGNTIYF.